Sequencing of this T cell receptor beta chain was carried out in a study of T cells after posttransplantation cyclophosphamide. As for this clone: What it binds is not known.

Whole-study findings and limits: TRB clonality was highly associated with recipient CMV seropositivity and reactivation. Donor-recipient repertoire similarity was low at 1-2 months, rising over year one.

This CDR3 has 16 residues. The germline V gene has CDR1 SEHNR and CDR2 FQNEAQ (reference sequence). V lost 5 bases, J lost 4 bases, and 13 bases stayed unmatched. Sequencing used immunoSEQ multiplex PCR; TCRdb keeps in-frame clones, though not all of them. This sample carries some 39,000 clones, none of them present only once. Peripheral blood was collected from the related graft donor on the marrow donation day. The V gene is TRBV7-9, the J gene TRBJ2-7, with 8 bases matching TRBD1. This TCR was sampled from a girl aged 5-17 years in good health, CMV-negative, and a related stem cell transplant donor. Source material: PBMCs. DNA for the CDR3: TGTGCCAGCAGCCCCTCCGGGACAGGATGGACGTACGAGCAGTACTTC. Translated, it gives CASSPSGTGWTYEQYF.